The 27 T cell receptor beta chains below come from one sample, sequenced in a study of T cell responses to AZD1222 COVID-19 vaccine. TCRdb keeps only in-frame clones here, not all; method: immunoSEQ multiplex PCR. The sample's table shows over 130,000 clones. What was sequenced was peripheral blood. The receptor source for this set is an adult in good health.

CDR3 region: CASSQEGHRTDTQYF. The DNA of the CDR3 is TGTGCCAGCAGCCAAGAGGGACATCGCACAGATACGCAGTATTTT. The chain uses TRBV3-1 (or the pseudogene TRBV3-2) and TRBJ2-3, with D possibly being TRBD1 (6 bases). Trimming removed 0 bases at V and 1 base at J, with 8 bases between. Looked up from germline, CDR1 is LGHDT and CDR2 is YNNKEL (reference sequence). The CDR3 is 15 residues long.

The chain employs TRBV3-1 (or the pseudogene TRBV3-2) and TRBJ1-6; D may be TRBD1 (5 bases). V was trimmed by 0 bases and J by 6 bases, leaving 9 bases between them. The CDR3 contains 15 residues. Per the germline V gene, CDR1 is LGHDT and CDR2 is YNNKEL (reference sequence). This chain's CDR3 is CASSQEGGANSPLHF. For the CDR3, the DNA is TGTGCCAGCAGCCAAGAGGGAGGGGCTAATTCACCCCTCCACTTT.

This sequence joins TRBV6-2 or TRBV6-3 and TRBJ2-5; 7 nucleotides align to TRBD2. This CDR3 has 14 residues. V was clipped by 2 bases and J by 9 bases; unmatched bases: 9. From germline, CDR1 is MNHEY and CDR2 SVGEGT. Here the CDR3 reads CASSYHNLGRAQYF. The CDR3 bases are TGTGCCAGCAGTTACCACAACCTGGGGAGGGCCCAGTACTTC.

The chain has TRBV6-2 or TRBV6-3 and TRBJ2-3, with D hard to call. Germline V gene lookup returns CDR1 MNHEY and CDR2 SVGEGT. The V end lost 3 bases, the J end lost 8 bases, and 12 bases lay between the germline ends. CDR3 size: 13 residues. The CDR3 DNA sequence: TGTGCCAGCAGTTATGGCGTTATGGGTACGCAGTATTTT. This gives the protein CASSYGVMGTQYF.

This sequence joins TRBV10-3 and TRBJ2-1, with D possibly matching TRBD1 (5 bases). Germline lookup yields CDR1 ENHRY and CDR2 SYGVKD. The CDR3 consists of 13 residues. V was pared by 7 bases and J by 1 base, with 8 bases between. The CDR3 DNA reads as TGTGCCATCAAAGACAGTTCCTACAATGAGCAGTTCTTC. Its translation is CAIKDSSYNEQFF.

The CDR3 DNA reads as TGCGCCAGCAGCCAAGATAAGTTAACGACAGGGATTAATGAAAAACTGTTTTTT. Encoded protein: CASSQDKLTTGINEKLFF. The J gene is TRBJ1-4, the V gene TRBV4-3; 7 bases agree with TRBD1. CDR3 length: 18 amino acids. Germline-derived CDR1 and CDR2 are LGHNA and YSLEER. V shed 0 bases, J shed 4 bases, and the junction held 11 bases outside the gene matches.

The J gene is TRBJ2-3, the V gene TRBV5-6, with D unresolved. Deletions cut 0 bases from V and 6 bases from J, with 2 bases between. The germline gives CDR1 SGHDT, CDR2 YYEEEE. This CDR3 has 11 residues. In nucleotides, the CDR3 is TGTGCCAGCAGCTTGGCGGATACGCAGTATTTT. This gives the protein CASSLADTQYF.

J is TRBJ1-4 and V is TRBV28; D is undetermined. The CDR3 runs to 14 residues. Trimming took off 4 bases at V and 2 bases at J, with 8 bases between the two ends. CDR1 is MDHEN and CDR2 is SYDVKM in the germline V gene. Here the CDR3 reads CASSSPQTNEKLFF. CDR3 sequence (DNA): TGTGCCAGCAGTTCCCCCCAGACTAATGAAAAACTGTTTTTT.

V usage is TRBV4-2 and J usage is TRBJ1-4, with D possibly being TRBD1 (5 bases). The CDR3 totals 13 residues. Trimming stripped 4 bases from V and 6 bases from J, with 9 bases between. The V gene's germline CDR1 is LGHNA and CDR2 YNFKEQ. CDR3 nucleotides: TGTGCCAGCAGCCTAGGCAGGGATGAAAAACTGTTTTTT. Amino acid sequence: CASSLGRDEKLFF.

The CDR3 sequence is CASSLRGRNQPQHF. As DNA, the CDR3 is TGTGCCAGCAGTCTCAGGGGTCGCAATCAGCCCCAGCATTTT. The genes are TRBV7-2 and TRBJ1-5; a possible D gene is TRBD1 (6 bases). The germline V gene encodes CDR1 SGHTA and CDR2 FQGNSA. The CDR3 is 14 residues long. Trimming removed 6 bases from V and 2 bases from J, with 11 bases in between.

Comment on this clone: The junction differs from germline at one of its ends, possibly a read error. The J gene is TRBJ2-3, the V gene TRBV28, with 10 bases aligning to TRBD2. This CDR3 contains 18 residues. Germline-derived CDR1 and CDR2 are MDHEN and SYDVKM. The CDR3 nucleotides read TGTGCCAGCAGTTTAGCACTAGCGGGGAAGAACCCCACATATACGCAGTATTTT. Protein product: CASSLALAGKNPTYTQYF. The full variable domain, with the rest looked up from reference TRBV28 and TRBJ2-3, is DVKVTQSSRYLVKRTGEKVFLECVQDMDHENMFWYRQDPGLGLRLIYFSYDVKMKEKGDIPEGYSVSREKKERFSLILESASTNQTSMYLCASSLALAGKNPTYTQYFGPGTRLTVL.

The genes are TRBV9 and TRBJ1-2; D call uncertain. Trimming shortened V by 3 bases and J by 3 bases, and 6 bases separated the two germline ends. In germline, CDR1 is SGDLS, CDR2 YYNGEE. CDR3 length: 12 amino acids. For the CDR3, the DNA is TGTGCCAGCAGCGGGAAAGACTATGGCTACACCTTC. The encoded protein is CASSGKDYGYTF.

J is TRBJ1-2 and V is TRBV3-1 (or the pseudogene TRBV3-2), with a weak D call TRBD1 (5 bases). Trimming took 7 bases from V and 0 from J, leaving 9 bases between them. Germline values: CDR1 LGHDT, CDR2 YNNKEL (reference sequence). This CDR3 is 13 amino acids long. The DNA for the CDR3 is TGTGCCAGCACCCAGGGAGCTAACTATGGCTACACCTTC. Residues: CASTQGANYGYTF.

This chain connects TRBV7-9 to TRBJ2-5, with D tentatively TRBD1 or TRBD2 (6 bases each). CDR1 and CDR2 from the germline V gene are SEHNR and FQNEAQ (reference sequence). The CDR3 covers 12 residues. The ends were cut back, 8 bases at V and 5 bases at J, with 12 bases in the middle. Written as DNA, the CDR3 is TGTGCCAGCGGTGGGGGGCTGGAGACCCAGTACTTC. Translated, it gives CASGGGLETQYF.

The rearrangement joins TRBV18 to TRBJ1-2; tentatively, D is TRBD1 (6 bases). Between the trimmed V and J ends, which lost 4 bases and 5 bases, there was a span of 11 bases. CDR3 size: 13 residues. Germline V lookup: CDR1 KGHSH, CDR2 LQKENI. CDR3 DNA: TGTGCCAGCTCACTACAGGGCCGGTATGGCTACACCTTC. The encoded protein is CASSLQGRYGYTF.

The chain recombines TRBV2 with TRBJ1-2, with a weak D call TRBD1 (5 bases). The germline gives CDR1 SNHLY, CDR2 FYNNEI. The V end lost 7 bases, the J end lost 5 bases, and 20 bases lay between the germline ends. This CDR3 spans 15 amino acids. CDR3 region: CASTDQGVVRYGYTF. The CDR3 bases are TGTGCCAGCACTGACCAAGGGGTAGTTCGGTATGGCTACACCTTC.

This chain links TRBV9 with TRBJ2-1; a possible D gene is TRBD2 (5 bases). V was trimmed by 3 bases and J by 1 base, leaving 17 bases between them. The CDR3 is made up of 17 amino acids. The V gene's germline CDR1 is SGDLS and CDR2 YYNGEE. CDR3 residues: CASSGGMTRGSYNEQFF. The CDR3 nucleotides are TGTGCCAGCAGCGGAGGGATGACACGGGGTTCCTACAATGAGCAGTTCTTC.

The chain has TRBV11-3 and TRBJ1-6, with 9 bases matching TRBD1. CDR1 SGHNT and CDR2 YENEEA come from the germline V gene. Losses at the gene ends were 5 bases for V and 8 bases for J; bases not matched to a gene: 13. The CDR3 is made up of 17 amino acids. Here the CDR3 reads CASSHRGPGLGDSPLHF. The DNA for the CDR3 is TGTGCCAGCAGCCACAGGGGGCCCGGGCTAGGGGATTCACCCCTCCACTTT.

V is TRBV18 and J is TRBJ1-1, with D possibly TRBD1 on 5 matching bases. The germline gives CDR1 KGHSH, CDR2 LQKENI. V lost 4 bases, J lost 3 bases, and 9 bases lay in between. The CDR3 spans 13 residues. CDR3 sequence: CASSRDVDTEAFF. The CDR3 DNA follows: TGTGCCAGCTCACGGGACGTGGACACTGAAGCTTTCTTT.

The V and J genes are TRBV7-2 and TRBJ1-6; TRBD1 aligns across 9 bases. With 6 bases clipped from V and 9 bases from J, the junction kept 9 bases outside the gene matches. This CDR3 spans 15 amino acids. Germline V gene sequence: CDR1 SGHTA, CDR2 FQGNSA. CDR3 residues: CASSPKTGGGSPLHF. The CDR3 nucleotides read TGTGCCAGCAGTCCCAAAACAGGGGGCGGTTCACCCCTCCACTTT. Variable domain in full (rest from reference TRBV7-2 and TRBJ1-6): GAGVSQSPSNKVTEKGKDVELRCDPISGHTALYWYRQSLGQGLEFLIYFQGNSAPDKSGLPSDRFSAERTGGSVSTLTIQRTQQEDSAVYLCASSPKTGGGSPLHFGNGTRLTVT.

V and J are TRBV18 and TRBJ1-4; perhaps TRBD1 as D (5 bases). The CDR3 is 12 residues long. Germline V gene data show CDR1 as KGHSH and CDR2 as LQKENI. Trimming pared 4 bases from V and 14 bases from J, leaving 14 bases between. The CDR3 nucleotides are TGTGCCAGCTCACGCGACAGTTTTGTTCTGTTTTTT. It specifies CASSRDSFVLFF.

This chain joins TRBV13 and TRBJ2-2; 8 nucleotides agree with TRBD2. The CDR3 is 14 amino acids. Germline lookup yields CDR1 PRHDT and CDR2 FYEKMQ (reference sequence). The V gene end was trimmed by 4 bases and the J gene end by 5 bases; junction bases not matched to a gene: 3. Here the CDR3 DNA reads TGTGCCAGCAGCTCTAGCGGGCCAACCGGGGAGCTGTTTTTT. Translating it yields CASSSSGPTGELFF. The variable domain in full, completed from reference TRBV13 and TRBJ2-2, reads AAGVIQSPRHLIKEKRETATLKCYPIPRHDTVYWYQQGPGQDPQFLISFYEKMQSDKGSIPDRFSAQQFSDYHSELNMSSLELGDSALYFCASSSSGPTGELFFGEGSRLTVL.

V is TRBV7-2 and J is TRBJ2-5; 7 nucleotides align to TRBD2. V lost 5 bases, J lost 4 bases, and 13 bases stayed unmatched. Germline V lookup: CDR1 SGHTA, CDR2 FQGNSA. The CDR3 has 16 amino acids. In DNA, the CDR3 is TGTGCCAGCAGCCCTCCGGGAAGGCGGGGGAGAGAGACCCAGTACTTC. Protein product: CASSPPGRRGRETQYF.

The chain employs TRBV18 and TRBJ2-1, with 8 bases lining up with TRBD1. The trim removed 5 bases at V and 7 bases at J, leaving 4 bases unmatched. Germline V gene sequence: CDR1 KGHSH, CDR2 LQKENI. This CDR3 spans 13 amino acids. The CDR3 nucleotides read TGTGCCAGCTCAACCGGACAGGGTAATGAGCAGTTCTTC. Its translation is CASSTGQGNEQFF. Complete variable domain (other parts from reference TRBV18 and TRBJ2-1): NAGVMQNPRHLVRRRGQEARLRCSPMKGHSHVYWYRQLPEEGLKFMVYLQKENIIDESGMPKERFSAEFPKEGPSILRIQQVVRGDSAAYFCASSTGQGNEQFFGPGTRLTVL.

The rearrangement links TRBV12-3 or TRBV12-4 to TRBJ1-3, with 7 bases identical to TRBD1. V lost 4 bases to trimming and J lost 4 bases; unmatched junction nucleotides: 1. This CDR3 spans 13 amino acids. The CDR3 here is CASSSTGGNTIYF. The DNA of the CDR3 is TGTGCCAGCAGTTCGACAGGGGGAAACACCATATATTTT.

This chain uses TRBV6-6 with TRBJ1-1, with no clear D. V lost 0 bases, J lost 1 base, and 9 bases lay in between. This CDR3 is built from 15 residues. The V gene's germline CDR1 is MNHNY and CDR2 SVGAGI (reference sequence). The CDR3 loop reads CASSYSVSPNTEAFF. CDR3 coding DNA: TGTGCCAGCAGTTACTCAGTCAGCCCGAACACTGAAGCTTTCTTT.

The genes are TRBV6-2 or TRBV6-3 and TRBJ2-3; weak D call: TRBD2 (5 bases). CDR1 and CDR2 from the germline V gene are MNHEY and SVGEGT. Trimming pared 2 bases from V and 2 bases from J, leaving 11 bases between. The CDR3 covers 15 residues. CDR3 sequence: CASSYRRVNTDTQYF. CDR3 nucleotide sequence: TGTGCCAGCAGTTACAGGCGGGTAAACACAGATACGCAGTATTTT.